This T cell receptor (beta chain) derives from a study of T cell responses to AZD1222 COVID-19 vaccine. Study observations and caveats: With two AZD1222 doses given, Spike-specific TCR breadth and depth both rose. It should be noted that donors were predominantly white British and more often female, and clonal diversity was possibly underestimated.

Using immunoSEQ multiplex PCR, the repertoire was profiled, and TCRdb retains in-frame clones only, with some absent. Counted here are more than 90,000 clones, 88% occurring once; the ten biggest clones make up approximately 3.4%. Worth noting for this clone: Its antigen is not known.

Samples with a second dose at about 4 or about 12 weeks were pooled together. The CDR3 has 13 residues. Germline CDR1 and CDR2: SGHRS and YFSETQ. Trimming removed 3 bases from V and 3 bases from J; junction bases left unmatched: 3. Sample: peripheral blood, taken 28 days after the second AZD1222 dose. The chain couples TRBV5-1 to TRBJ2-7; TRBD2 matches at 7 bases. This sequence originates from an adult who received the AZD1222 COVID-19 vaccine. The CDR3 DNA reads TGCGCCAGCAGCTCGAGCGGGAACTACGAGCAGTACTTC. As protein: CASSSSGNYEQYF.